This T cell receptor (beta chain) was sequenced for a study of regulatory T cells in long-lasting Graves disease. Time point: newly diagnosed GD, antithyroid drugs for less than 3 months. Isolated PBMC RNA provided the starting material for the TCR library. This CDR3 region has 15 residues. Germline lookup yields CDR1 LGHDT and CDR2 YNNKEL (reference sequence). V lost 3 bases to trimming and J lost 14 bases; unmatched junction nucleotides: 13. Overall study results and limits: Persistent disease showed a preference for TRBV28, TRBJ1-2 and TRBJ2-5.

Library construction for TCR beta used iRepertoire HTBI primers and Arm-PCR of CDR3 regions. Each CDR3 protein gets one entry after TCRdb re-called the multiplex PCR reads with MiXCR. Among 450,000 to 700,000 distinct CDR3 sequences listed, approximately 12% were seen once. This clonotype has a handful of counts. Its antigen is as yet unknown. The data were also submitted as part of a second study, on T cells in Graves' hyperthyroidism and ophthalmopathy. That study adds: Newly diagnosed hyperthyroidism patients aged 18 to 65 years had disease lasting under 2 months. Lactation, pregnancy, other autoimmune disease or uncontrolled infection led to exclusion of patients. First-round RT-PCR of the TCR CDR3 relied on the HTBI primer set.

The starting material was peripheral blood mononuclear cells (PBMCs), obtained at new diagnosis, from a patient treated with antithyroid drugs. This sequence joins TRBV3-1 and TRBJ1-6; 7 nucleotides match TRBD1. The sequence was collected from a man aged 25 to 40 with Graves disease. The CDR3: CASSHFQGEPAALHF. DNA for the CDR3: TGTGCCAGCAGCCACTTTCAGGGGGAACCTGCGGCCCTCCACTTT. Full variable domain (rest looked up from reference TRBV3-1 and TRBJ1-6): DTAVSQTPKYLVTQMGNDKSIKCEQNLGHDTMYWYKQDSKKFLKIMFSYNNKELIINETVPNRFSPKSPDKAHLNLHINSLELGDSAVYFCASSHFQGEPAALHFGNGTRLTVT.